This T cell receptor beta chain was identified in a study of cytomegalovirus exposure and HLA in healthy donors. Findings and limits, study-wide: TCR beta sequences reportedly predicted most subjects' HLA-A and HLA-B alleles accurately. An analysis was carried out later, and it reportedly showed fewer N-insertions in an Asian-associated ancestry cluster than the approximately 700-donor mean. Near-uniform donor sequencing depth was presumed by presence/absence analyses.

The sample holds a few counts of this clone. No antigen is known for it. Germline assignment: CDR1 MNHNY and CDR2 SVGAGI (reference sequence). The CDR3 sequence is 11 residues long. The ends lost 9 bases at V and 5 bases at J; junction bases unmatched: 4. The donors gave bone marrow, and they were healthy. Primers: 60 Vbeta forward and 13 Jbeta reverse. TCRdb's table, derived via immunoSEQ multiplex PCR, lists solely in-frame clones and lacks some. The sample includes some 85,000 clones, 78% of them seen just once. The origin of this receptor is a man aged 18 to 29 in good health and CMV-seropositive. Sequencing was carried out using PBMCs. The V gene is TRBV6-6, the J gene TRBJ2-7, with TRBD2 matching over 7 bases. This CDR3 reads CASLSGDEQYF. In nucleotides, the CDR3 is TGTGCCAGTCTAAGCGGGGACGAGCAGTACTTC.